The 24 T cell receptor beta chains below come from one sample, sequenced in a study of sequential checkpoint blockade in melanoma (dated 2019 in TCRdb). Libraries were prepared through the immunoSEQ multiplex PCR assay. This immuneACCESS table, as held by TCRdb, lists in-frame sequences with V and J called but not all clones. Of the missing ones, under half trace to an unresolved V gene in checked studies; the others have no known cause. The table for this sample lists more than 25,000 clones; 85% to 90% of them were counted only once. 13% to 15% of the sample lies in the top ten. The sample's treatment or condition label is to be understood as: randomized to nivolumab then ipilimumab (arm A) or the reverse (arm B). Here the sequenced sample was CD8+ T cells sorted from blood (inferred from file names), taken from a patient given nivolumab and ipilimumab in sequence. These receptors all come from a human donor with melanoma.

CDR3 nucleotide sequence: TGTGCCAGCAGCTTACTAGCGGGAGGTGTCAATGAGCAGTTCTTC. Its translation is CASSLLAGGVNEQFF. The chain has TRBV7-9 and TRBJ2-1; 11 positions agree with TRBD2. In germline, CDR1 is SEHNR, CDR2 FQNEAQ (reference sequence). This CDR3 has 15 residues. V lost 2 bases to trimming and J lost 6 bases; unmatched junction nucleotides: 3.

This clone was recorded once. The chain uses TRBV27 and TRBJ2-1; 13 bases agree with TRBD2. Trimming at V came to 5 bases and at J to 1 base, leaving 8 bases not matched to a gene. CDR1 and CDR2 (germline): MNHEY, SMNVEV (reference sequence). This CDR3 contains 18 residues. The DNA for the CDR3 is TGTGCCAGCAGTCCAGGACTAGCGGGAGAGGGGTCCTACAATGAGCAGTTCTTC. It encodes CASSPGLAGEGSYNEQFF.

The chain employs TRBV28 and TRBJ1-2; D gene ambiguous. The V end lost 0 bases, the J end lost 1 base, and 9 bases lay between the germline ends. Germline values: CDR1 MDHEN, CDR2 SYDVKM. This CDR3 has 15 amino acids. The CDR3 DNA follows: TGTGCCAGCAGTTTATGGGCCCAGGTTAACTATGGCTACACCTTC. Encoded protein: CASSLWAQVNYGYTF.

This clone came up once. The chain uses TRBV29-1 and TRBJ2-7, with D possibly TRBD2 on 6 matching bases. The CDR3 extends over 12 amino acids. Germline V lookup: CDR1 SQVTM, CDR2 ANQGSEA. Trimming left V 7 bases short and J 3 bases short, with 13 bases between. CDR3 in amino acids: CSGLGGDYEQYF. In nucleotides, the CDR3 is TGCAGCGGTCTGGGGGGAGACTACGAGCAGTACTTC.

This sequence joins TRBV30 and TRBJ2-1; D is perhaps TRBD1 (5 bases). Between the trimmed V and J ends, which lost 5 bases and 12 bases, there was a span of 17 bases. The CDR3 covers 12 residues. Germline V CDR1 and CDR2: GTSNPN, SVGIG (reference sequence). CDR3 region: CAWDTQGFGQFF. The CDR3 DNA follows: TGTGCCTGGGATACCCAGGGCTTTGGGCAGTTCTTC.

About this clone: Compared with germline, one end of the junction differs, possibly owing to a read error. The genes are TRBV4-2 and TRBJ1-2; TRBD1 aligns across 7 bases. Germline V gives CDR1 LGHNA, CDR2 YNFKEQ. The CDR3 contains 14 residues. Written as DNA, the CDR3 is TGTGCCAACAGCCTCGGGACAGCTAACTATGGCTACACCTTC. It yields the protein CANSLGTANYGYTF.

The rearrangement joins TRBV7-3 to TRBJ2-3, with D unclear. The CDR3 sequence is 14 residues long. Trimming removed 5 bases from V and 4 bases from J, with 13 bases in between. Germline-derived CDR1 and CDR2 are SGHTA and FQGTGA. CDR3 nucleotide sequence: TGTGCCAGCAGCCCAACTGGTTTGGCAGATACGCAGTATTTT. Encoded protein: CASSPTGLADTQYF.

This clone has a single count. CDR3 sequence reads: CASSVAAATDTQYF. The CDR3 nucleotides read TGTGCCAGCAGCGTAGCGGCGGCCACAGATACGCAGTATTTT. V gene TRBV9 combines with J gene TRBJ2-3; D is uncertain. Trimming stripped 0 bases from V and 2 bases from J, with 7 bases between. This CDR3 contains 14 residues. The germline CDR1 and CDR2 sequences are SGDLS and YYNGEE.

The chain joins TRBV4-3 to TRBJ2-1, with 9 nucleotides matching TRBD2. CDR3 size: 16 residues. Germline V CDR1 and CDR2: LGHNA, YSLEER. Trimming at V came to 0 bases and at J to 8 bases, leaving 8 bases not matched to a gene. CDR3 in DNA: TGCGCCAGCAGCCAAGAGGTTAGCGGGAGAGGTTATGAGCAGTTCTTC. This sequence encodes CASSQEVSGRGYEQFF.

This rearrangement joins TRBV23-1 to TRBJ2-1, with 9 bases lining up with TRBD2. TRBV23-1 has ORF status, its function being uncertain. The V and J ends lost 3 bases and 8 bases, in that order; junction bases with no gene match: 14. The CDR3 extends over 17 amino acids. The CDR3 DNA reads TGCGCCAGCAGTCATCCCTTTAGCGGGAGAGCAGGAGATGAGCAGTTCTTC. This encodes CASSHPFSGRAGDEQFF.

This chain links TRBV13 with TRBJ2-3, with D perhaps TRBD2 (6 bases). Germline loops: CDR1 PRHDT, CDR2 FYEKMQ (reference sequence). V shed 0 bases and J shed 5 bases, with 9 bases lying between them. The CDR3 has 14 residues. CDR3 in amino acids: CASSLGRGLDTQYF. In nucleotides, the CDR3 is TGTGCCAGCAGCTTAGGTCGGGGGTTAGATACGCAGTATTTT.

This chain uses TRBV7-8 with TRBJ2-7, with 7 bases identical to TRBD1. Germline V gene lookup returns CDR1 SGHVS and CDR2 FQNEAQ. V lost 5 bases and J lost 5; bases outside the gene matches: 6. The CDR3 is 13 amino acids. The CDR3 is CASSGTAPNEQYF. The DNA of the CDR3 is TGTGCCAGCAGCGGGACAGCTCCTAACGAGCAGTACTTC.

The chain carries TRBV11-2 and TRBJ2-5; 8 nucleotides match TRBD2. The germline CDR1 and CDR2 sequences are SGHAT and FQNNGV. V gave up 1 base and J gave up 5 bases; unmatched junction bases: 9. The CDR3 length is 16 residues. The CDR3 reads CASSLAGGLRWETQYF. CDR3 bases: TGTGCCAGCAGCTTAGCGGGGGGGCTTAGATGGGAGACCCAGTACTTC.

CDR3 amino acids: CSVGGGFLNTEAFF. DNA of the CDR3: TGCAGCGTTGGAGGGGGATTTTTGAACACTGAAGCTTTCTTT. The chain carries TRBV29-1 and TRBJ1-1; TRBD1 might be the D (6 bases). There are 14 residues in the CDR3. CDR1 and CDR2 (germline): SQVTM, ANQGSEA. V was pared by 4 bases and J by 0 bases, with 12 bases between.

The V gene is TRBV27, the J gene TRBJ2-1, with 8 positions matching TRBD2. The length of the CDR3 is 15 residues. Germline CDR1 reads MNHEY; CDR2 reads SMNVEV (reference sequence). Trimming cost V 1 base and J 10 bases; bases outside gene matches: 9. The CDR3 protein is CASSLLAGGTGEQFF. CDR3 DNA sequence: TGTGCCAGCAGTTTATTGGCGGGGGGTACGGGGGAGCAGTTCTTC.

The rearrangement uses TRBV5-1 and TRBJ1-5; tentative D call: TRBD1 (6 bases). Germline V gene sequence: CDR1 SGHRS, CDR2 YFSETQ. The CDR3 has 14 amino acids. V lost 7 bases to trimming and J lost 7 bases, with 18 bases between them. In DNA, the CDR3 is TGCGCCAGCCGGAGGGGGGGGGTAGAGCAGCCCCAGCATTTT. It is translated as CASRRGGVEQPQHF.

The V and J genes are TRBV4-1 and TRBJ1-1, with 8 bases fitting TRBD1. Germline CDR1 MGHRA, CDR2 YSYEKL. CDR3 length: 15 amino acids. Trimming cost V 1 base and J 5 bases; bases outside gene matches: 6. CDR3 in DNA: TGCGCCAGCAGCCAAGTATCCAGGGGGCAGACTGAAGCTTTCTTT. It is translated as CASSQVSRGQTEAFF.

The rearrangement links TRBV4-3 to TRBJ2-7; D unresolved. The CDR3 has 14 residues. The germline CDR1 and CDR2 sequences are LGHNA and YSLEER. V dropped 0 bases and J dropped 2 bases, with 8 bases sitting between them. The CDR3 loop is CASSQDAATYEQYV. Written as DNA, the CDR3 is TGCGCCAGCAGCCAAGATGCAGCGACCTACGAGCAGTACGTC.

The chain combines TRBV9 with TRBJ2-2, with D possibly matching TRBD1 (5 bases). V was clipped by 0 bases and J by 3 bases, with 6 bases between them. CDR1 and CDR2 from the germline V gene are SGDLS and YYNGEE. The CDR3 is made up of 14 amino acids. The CDR3 region has the DNA TGTGCCAGCAGCGTAGAGGGGTACACCGGGGAGCTGTTTTTT. Its protein product is CASSVEGYTGELFF.

This clone turned up a few times. The chain couples TRBV19 to TRBJ1-5, with 7 bases lining up with TRBD1. V was clipped by 10 bases and J by 3 bases; unmatched bases: 3. Per the germline V gene, CDR1 is LNHDA and CDR2 is SQIVND (reference sequence). This CDR3 spans 12 amino acids. The CDR3: CATGTANQPQHF. CDR3 coding DNA: TGTGCCACCGGGACAGCCAATCAGCCCCAGCATTTT. Using reference TRBV19 and TRBJ1-5 for the parts outside the CDR3, the full variable domain is DGGITQSPKYLFRKEGQNVTLSCEQNLNHDAMYWYRQDPGQGLRLIYYSQIVNDFQKGDIAEGYSVSREKKESFPLTVTSAQKNPTAFYLCATGTANQPQHFGDGTRLSIL.

V and J are TRBV19 and TRBJ1-2, with TRBD1 matching over 8 bases. There are 14 residues in the CDR3. Germline V CDR1 and CDR2: LNHDA, SQIVND (reference sequence). Trimming took 5 bases from V and 8 from J; bases not matched to a gene: 10. The CDR3 sequence: CASSPRTGIWGYTF. DNA of the CDR3: TGTGCCAGTAGTCCCCGGACAGGGATCTGGGGCTACACCTTC.

With regard to this clone: One junction end does not reproduce the germline sequence, and a read error may be involved. The genes are TRBV19 and TRBJ1-1; tentatively, D is TRBD1 (5 bases). Germline V gene data show CDR1 as LNHDA and CDR2 as SQIVND (reference sequence). The CDR3 covers 14 residues. CDR3 DNA sequence: TGTGCCAGTAGTATAGCTGGGGGGTTCACTGGAGCTTTCTTT. Translated, it gives CASSIAGGFTGAFF. Drawing the rest from reference TRBV19 and TRBJ1-1, the complete variable domain is DGGITQSPKYLFRKEGQNVTLSCEQNLNHDAMYWYRQDPGQGLRLIYYSQIVNDFQKGDIAEGYSVSREKKESFPLTVTSAQKNPTAFYLCASSIAGGFTGAFFGQGTRLTVV.

The chain links TRBV6-5 to TRBJ2-5; a weak D match, TRBD2 (6 bases). The CDR3 extends over 16 amino acids. Deletions cut 2 bases from V and 1 base from J, with 14 bases between. CDR1 is MNHEY, CDR2 SVGAGI, per germline. The CDR3 nucleotides are TGTGCCAGCAGTTACATCCTCGCGGGGCCCCAAGAGACCCAGTACTTC. Protein: CASSYILAGPQETQYF.

The CDR3 here is CASSSLGQRNEQFF. CDR3 in DNA: TGTGCCAGCAGTTCCCTAGGACAGAGGAATGAGCAGTTCTTC. This chain links TRBV28 with TRBJ2-1; a weak D match, TRBD1 (6 bases). Germline CDR1 and CDR2: MDHEN and SYDVKM. Trimming shortened V by 4 bases and J by 7 bases, and 14 bases separated the two germline ends. The CDR3 is made up of 14 amino acids.